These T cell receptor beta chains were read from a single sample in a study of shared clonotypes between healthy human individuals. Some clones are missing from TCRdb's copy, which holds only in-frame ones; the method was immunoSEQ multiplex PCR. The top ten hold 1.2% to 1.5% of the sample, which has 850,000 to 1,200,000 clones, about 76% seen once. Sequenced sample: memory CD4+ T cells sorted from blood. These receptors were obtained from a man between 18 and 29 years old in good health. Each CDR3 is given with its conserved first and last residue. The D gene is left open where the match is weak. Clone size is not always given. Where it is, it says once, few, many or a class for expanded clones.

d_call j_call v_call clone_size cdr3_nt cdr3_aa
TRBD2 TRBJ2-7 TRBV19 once TGTGCCAGTAGCCAATTCCCGGGACTAACCTCCGAGCAGTACTTC CASSQFPGLTSEQYF
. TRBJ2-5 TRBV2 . TGTGCCAGCAGTGTTCTGCCCCAAGAGACCCAGTACTTC CASSVLPQETQYF
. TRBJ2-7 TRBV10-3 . TGTGCCATCAGTGAGTATAGCGGACTTCTTTCCGAGCAGTACTTC CAISEYSGLLSEQYF
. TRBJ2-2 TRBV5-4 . TGTGCCAGCAGTCCGGACAGCGCGAACACCGGGGAGCTGTTTTTT CASSPDSANTGELFF
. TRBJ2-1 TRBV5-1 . TGCGCCAGCAGCTTGGCGAGCAATGAGCAGTTCTTC CASSLASNEQFF
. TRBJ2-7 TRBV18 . TGTGCCAGCTCACCCAGGCAGTCCTACGAGCAGTACTTC CASSPRQSYEQYF
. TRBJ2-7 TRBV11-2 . TGTGCCAGCAGCTTACAAGCCCTAGGGCCTTACGAGCAGTACTTC CASSLQALGPYEQYF
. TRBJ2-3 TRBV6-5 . TGTGCCAGCAGTTTGGTACGGGGAGATACGCAGTATTTT CASSLVRGDTQYF
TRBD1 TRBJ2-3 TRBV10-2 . TGCGCCAGCAGTAGACAGGGGGTTAGCACAGATACGCAGTATTTT CASSRQGVSTDTQYF
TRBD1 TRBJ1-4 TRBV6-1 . TGTGCCAGCATCCCACAGGGGACTAATGAAAAACTGTTTTTT CASIPQGTNEKLFF
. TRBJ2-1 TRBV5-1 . TGCGCCAGCAGCTTTAACAGCGTTGGCTACAATGAGCAGTTCTTC CASSFNSVGYNEQFF
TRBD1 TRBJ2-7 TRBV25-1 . TGTGCCAGCAGCCCAGGACAGGCCTACTGGGAGCAGTACTTC CASSPGQAYWEQYF
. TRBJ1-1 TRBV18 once TGTGCCAGCTCCGCTGGGACGGCTCAGGCTGAAGCTTTCTTT CASSAGTAQAEAFF
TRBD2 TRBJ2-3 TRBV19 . TGTGCCAGTAGTATCCAGCGGGAGCGAGATACGCAGTATTTT CASSIQRERDTQYF
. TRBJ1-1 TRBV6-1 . TGTGCCAGCACAAGGGGGGTAAGCACTGAAGCTTTCTTT CASTRGVSTEAFF
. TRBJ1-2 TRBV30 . TGTGCCTGGAACCCCCGACAGCTGGTAGAGGGCTACACCTTC CAWNPRQLVEGYTF
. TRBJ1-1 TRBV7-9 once TGTGCCACCGCAACCGGCCTTATGAACACTGAAGCTTTCTTT CATATGLMNTEAFF
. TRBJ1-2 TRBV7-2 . TGTGCCAGCAGCCCCCAGGGGTGGGGTAACTATGGCTACACCTTC CASSPQGWGNYGYTF
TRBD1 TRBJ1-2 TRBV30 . TGTGCCTGGAAGCAAGGACAGGGGGCTCGGGGCTACACCTTC CAWKQGQGARGYTF
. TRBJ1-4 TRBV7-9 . TGTGCCAGCAGCTCCGACGGTGGTACTAATGAAAAACTGTTTTTT CASSSDGGTNEKLFF
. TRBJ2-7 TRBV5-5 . TGTGCCAGCAGCTTCGTCGACAGCGACTCCTACGAGCAGTACTTC CASSFVDSDSYEQYF
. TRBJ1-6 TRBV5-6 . TGTGCCAGCAGCTTGAGGGGGGGATCCCATTCACCCCTCCACTTT CASSLRGGSHSPLHF
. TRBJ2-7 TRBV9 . TGTGCCAGCAGTCGGGACGGAAAATACGAGCAGTACTTC CASSRDGKYEQYF
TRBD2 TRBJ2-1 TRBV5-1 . TGCGCCAGCAAAGAAATTAGCGGGAGATACGGCAATGAGCAGTTCTTC CASKEISGRYGNEQFF
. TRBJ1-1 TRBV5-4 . TGTGCCAGCAGCTCCCAGGGGATGGGGAACACTGAAGCTTTCTTT CASSSQGMGNTEAFF
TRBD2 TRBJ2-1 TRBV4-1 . TGCGCCAGCAGCCCCGGGACTAGCGGGGGAACCTACAATGAGCAGTTCTTC CASSPGTSGGTYNEQFF
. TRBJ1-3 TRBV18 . TGTGCCGGCCCCTCGCCCGCGGGCGGAAACACCATATATTTT CAGPSPAGGNTIYF
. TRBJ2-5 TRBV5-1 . TGCGCCAGCAGCGGGGGGGCCCAAGAGACCCAGTACTTC CASSGGAQETQYF
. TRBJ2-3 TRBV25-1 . TGTGCCAGCAGTGAGAACACAGGTACGCAGTATTTT CASSENTGTQYF
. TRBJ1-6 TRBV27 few . CASSSSEADNSPLHF